This paragraph reports one TCR beta chain. What it binds is unknown. With 1 base removed from V and 5 bases from J, the gap between germline ends came to 12 bases. The CDR3 contains 14 residues. Germline V lookup: CDR1 SGHRS, CDR2 YFSETQ. The data derive from a study of vaccination effects on CD4 cells after COVID-19. Expansion of antigen-specific CD4+ T cells with viral peptide pools was carried out by the ViraFEST assay before sequencing. Culturing for 10 to 11 days preceded CD4+ T cell isolation. Every participant took two doses of the BNT162b2 or mRNA-1273 vaccine. People in the vaccine group had not been infected with SARS-CoV-2 before, and their nucleocapsid antibodies were negative. Every well got a few million PBMC, which were grown with around 10 IU/ml IL-2 and approximately 9.7 ug/ml peptides. Sequencing was performed with immunoSEQ multiplex PCR; in TCRdb, only in-frame clones are kept and a portion is missing. In the table there are about 38,000 clones, approximately 80% of which are singletons.

Study findings and constraints: In the study, convalescent patients were few, and early post-infection timepoints were absent.

Sequenced material: CD4+ T cells from PBMCs cultured with HCoV-NL63 spike peptides, taken after COVID-19 vaccination. The chain combines TRBV5-1 with TRBJ2-5, with D possibly matching TRBD1 (5 bases). This sequence was found in a human donor who received a COVID-19 vaccine. Some clones in this sample may be carry-over from other donors' samples. The CDR3 is CASSLRTNGETQYF. DNA for the CDR3: TGCGCCAGCAGCTTGCGGACAAATGGGGAGACCCAGTACTTC.